This TCR beta chain was observed in a study of early T cells in non-severe SARS-CoV-2 infection. Study information: Sequenced material consisted of bulk RNA (from unsorted whole blood), and chains were unpaired. Findings and caveats of the study: Reliance on VDJdb matching favored anti-spike CD8 responses; private and CD4 specificities were missed.

The TCR library protocol attached unique molecular identifiers to the individual cDNA molecules. A single record per CDR3 protein comes from TCRdb applying MiXCR to the 5' RACE reads. The data hold under 70,000 distinct CDR3 sequences, with approximately 11% observed a single time. The sample holds many counts of this clonotype. Antigen: not known. Germline CDR1 MNHEY, CDR2 SMNVEV (reference sequence). There are 14 residues in the CDR3. The V gene lost 1 base and the J gene lost 6 bases, with 10 bases spanning the gap. The chain recombines TRBV27 with TRBJ2-1; possible D gene TRBD1, 5 bases. The sequence was obtained from an adult who was a healthcare worker with PCR-confirmed SARS-CoV-2 infection or an uninfected control (not recorded which). The material sequenced was whole blood. The chain's CDR3 is CASSLYEGVNEQFF. CDR3 sequence (DNA): TGTGCCAGCAGTTTATACGAAGGGGTCAATGAGCAGTTCTTC.